A selection of T cell receptor beta chains follows, all from one sample in a study of Ad26.COV2.S vaccination and SARS-CoV-2 variants. Assay: immunoSEQ multiplex PCR; the TCRdb copy retains only in-frame clones and omits some. The table shows some 300,000 clones, with more than 70% occurring only once. The source material was peripheral blood, sampled in a trial of Ad26.COV2.S vaccine versus placebo. These receptors came from a person between 18 and 65 years old who received the Ad26.COV2.S COVID-19 vaccine or a placebo. The CDR3 runs from the conserved cysteine through the conserved F or W. D genes are given only for firm matches. Clone size is given for some rows only: seen once, a few or many times, or a class if the clone is expanded.

>TRBV19|-|TRBJ1-1|many
CASSIGVGLGAEAFF
TGTGCCAGTAGTATAGGTGTGGGCTTGGGGGCTGAAGCTTTCTTT
>TRBV6-5|-|TRBJ2-3|-
CASSSRGDTQYF
TGTGCCAGCAGCTCGCGTGGAGATACGCAGTATTTT
>TRBV9|-|TRBJ2-5|-
CASSPGVEETQYF
TGTGCCAGCAGTCCAGGGGTTGAGGAGACCCAGTACTTC
>TRBV2|-|TRBJ1-5|-
CASTGSPQYSNQPQHF
TGTGCCAGCACTGGGTCCCCGCAGTATAGCAATCAGCCCCAGCATTTT
>TRBV19|-|TRBJ1-4|-
CASSISTVSEKLFF
TGTGCCAGTAGTATATCTACGGTGAGCGAAAAACTGTTTTTT
>TRBV6-5|-|TRBJ1-2|-
CASILPGTNYGYTF
TGTGCCAGCATCCTCCCGGGAACTAACTATGGCTACACCTTC
>TRBV6-1|-|TRBJ1-2|-
CASSEVAGRSYGYTF
TGTGCCAGCAGTGAAGTTGCAGGGCGGAGCTATGGCTACACCTTC
>TRBV9|-|TRBJ2-3|-
CASSKMYSTDTQYF
TGTGCCAGCAGCAAAATGTATAGCACAGATACGCAGTATTTT
>TRBV29-1|TRBD1|TRBJ1-3|-
CSGIQGAPGNTIYF
TGCAGCGGGATACAGGGGGCACCTGGAAACACCATATATTTT
>TRBV2|TRBD1|TRBJ1-6|-
CASGDRGNSPLHF
TGTGCCAGCGGGGACAGGGGGAATTCACCCCTCCACTTT
>TRBV30|-|TRBJ2-3|-
CAWSEGRSTDTQYF
TGTGCCTGGAGTGAGGGGAGAAGCACAGATACGCAGTATTTT
>TRBV15|-|TRBJ1-4|-
CATSREKAGGEKLFF
TGTGCCACCAGCAGAGAGAAAGCCGGTGGGGAAAAACTGTTTTTT
>TRBV12-3/TRBV12-4|-|TRBJ2-7|-
CASSFQPPAEQYF
TGTGCCAGCAGTTTTCAACCCCCCGCCGAGCAGTACTTC
>TRBV9|-|TRBJ2-7|-
CASSVGGHTSYEQYF
TGTGCCAGCAGCGTAGGGGGACATACATCCTACGAGCAGTACTTC
>TRBV10-3|TRBD2|TRBJ2-3|-
CAISESVAGGTDTQYF
TGTGCCATCAGTGAGTCGGTAGCGGGGGGCACAGATACGCAGTATTTT
>TRBV7-2|-|TRBJ2-3|-
CASSLGYGSRRTDTQYF
TGTGCCAGCAGCTTAGGTTACGGCAGTCGAAGAACAGATACGCAGTATTTT
>TRBV19|-|TRBJ1-5|-
CASRGGGEGNQPQHF
TGTGCCAGTAGAGGGGGTGGGGAGGGCAATCAGCCCCAGCATTTT
>TRBV7-3|-|TRBJ2-1|-
CASSPPGRNEQFF
TGTGCCAGCAGCCCTCCCGGTCGGAATGAGCAGTTCTTC
>TRBV2|TRBD1|TRBJ2-1|-
CASSVEAGGLSYNEQFF
TGTGCCAGCAGTGTTGAGGCAGGGGGCCTGTCCTACAATGAGCAGTTCTTC
>TRBV7-2|-|TRBJ2-5|once
CASSPRNSETQYF
TGTGCCAGCAGCCCTCGTAATTCGGAGACCCAGTACTTC
>TRBV5-3|-|TRBJ1-3|-
CARSRFDRPRSSGNTIYF
TGTGCCAGAAGCCGATTCGACAGACCCAGATCCTCTGGAAACACCATATATTTT
>TRBV2|-|TRBJ2-2|-
CASSDLDGSGTGELFF
TGTGCCAGCAGTGATCTTGATGGCTCCGGCACCGGGGAGCTGTTTTTT
>TRBV19|TRBD1|TRBJ2-1|-
CASTPRTGGLNEQFF
TGTGCCAGTACCCCCCGGACAGGGGGCTTAAATGAGCAGTTCTTC
>TRBV6-5|-|TRBJ1-3|-
CASMMVSGNTIYF
TGTGCCAGCATGATGGTCTCTGGAAACACCATATATTTT
>TRBV18|TRBD2|TRBJ2-3|-
CASSPLSGGGGTDTQYF
TGTGCCAGCTCACCACTGAGCGGGGGTGGTGGCACAGATACGCAGTATTTT
>TRBV5-4|-|TRBJ2-6|-
CASSLGWFTGANVLTF
TGTGCCAGCAGCTTGGGATGGTTCACTGGGGCCAACGTCCTGACTTTC
>TRBV15|-|TRBJ1-5|-
CATSRDSRSNQPQHF
TGTGCCACCAGCAGAGATTCCAGGAGCAATCAGCCCCAGCATTTT
>TRBV7-2|-|TRBJ2-3|-
CASSSDGSYTDTQYF
TGTGCCAGCAGCTCGGATGGTTCCTACACAGATACGCAGTATTTT
>TRBV3-1/TRBV3-2|TRBD1|TRBJ2-7|-
CASSQSGTGTYEQYF
TGTGCCAGCAGCCAATCCGGGACAGGGACCTACGAGCAGTACTTC
>TRBV3-1/TRBV3-2|TRBD1|TRBJ2-7|-
CASSQDRGLSYEQYF
TGTGCCAGCAGCCAAGACAGGGGGCTCTCCTACGAGCAGTACTTC
>TRBV18|-|TRBJ2-2|-
CASSPSSGAGELFF
TGTGCCAGCTCACCATCGAGTGGAGCCGGGGAGCTGTTTTTT
>TRBV5-4|-|TRBJ2-5|-
CASSPGQKETQYF
TGTGCCAGCAGCCCCGGACAGAAAGAGACCCAGTACTTC
>TRBV10-3|TRBD2|TRBJ2-1|-
CAISGTSDNEQFF
TGTGCCATCAGTGGGACTAGCGACAATGAGCAGTTCTTC
>TRBV21-1|-|TRBJ2-7|-
CASSKEVRGKIYEQYF
TGTGCCAGCAGCAAAGAGGTCCGGGGGAAAATTTACGAGCAGTACTTC
>TRBV3-1/TRBV3-2|TRBD2|TRBJ2-3|many
CASSQGEVIAGGTQYF
TGTGCCAGCAGCCAAGGGGAAGTAATAGCGGGGGGTACGCAGTATTTT
>TRBV20-1|TRBD1|TRBJ1-2|-
CSASRDRTGGLPNYGYTF
TGCAGTGCTAGTCGAGACCGGACAGGGGGCCTTCCTAACTATGGCTACACCTTC
>TRBV6-5|-|TRBJ1-4|-
CASLWGAEKLFF
TGTGCCAGCCTCTGGGGGGCCGAAAAACTGTTTTTT
>TRBV7-6|-|TRBJ1-6|once
CASSLFVNSPLHF
TGTGCCAGCAGCTTGTTTGTGAATTCACCCCTCCACTTT
>TRBV3-1/TRBV3-2|-|TRBJ1-2|-
CASSQASKAGYTF
TGTGCCAGCAGCCAAGCTTCTAAGGCTGGCTACACCTTC
>TRBV11-2|-|TRBJ2-7|-
CASSLDLGWTYEQYF
TGTGCCAGCAGCTTAGATCTGGGCTGGACCTACGAGCAGTACTTC
>TRBV18|TRBD1|TRBJ1-6|-
CASSRGQGTYNSPLHF
TGTGCCAGCTCACGGGGACAGGGGACCTATAATTCACCCCTCCACTTT
>TRBV2|-|TRBJ2-7|-
CASSVQGGARRSEQYF
TGTGCCAGCAGCGTTCAGGGGGGCGCGAGACGATCCGAGCAGTACTTC
>TRBV19|-|TRBJ1-5|-
CASRTGSSNQPQHF
TGTGCCAGCCGAACAGGGAGTAGCAATCAGCCCCAGCATTTT
>TRBV7-9|-|TRBJ1-2|-
CASSLAAGHPNYGYTF
TGTGCCAGCAGCTTAGCGGCAGGGCATCCTAACTATGGCTACACCTTC